This TCR beta chain was recorded in a study of cytomegalovirus exposure and HLA in healthy donors. Findings of the study overall: The study assumed roughly uniform donor sequencing depth for presence/absence analyses. TCR beta sequences numbering roughly 16,000 were associated with HLA alleles at 0.05 false discovery rate in a later analysis. According to a later analysis, most TCR beta chains associated with CMV appeared HLA-restricted. There were several of the most significant clusters that appeared linked to common viral pathogens in a later analysis.

Use of 60 Vbeta and 13 Jbeta primers characterized the PCR. TCRdb keeps only in-frame clones here, not all; method: immunoSEQ multiplex PCR. Of tens of thousands of clones in the sample, around 53% were seen once. Concerning this clone itself: The antigen is unknown. The conserved phenylalanine or tryptophan is not found at the CDR3 terminus, so this likely reflects a read error.

The CDR3 is 13 residues long. The V end was cut by 6 bases, the J end by 4 bases, with 11 bases between. Germline CDR1 SGHVS, CDR2 FNYEAQ. The J gene is TRBJ2-3, the V gene TRBV7-6; D perhaps matches TRBD2 (5 bases). This sequence was found in a woman aged 40-49 years in good health and CMV-seropositive. Specimen: PBMCs. DNA of the CDR3: TGTGCCAGCAGTTTTAGCGTTGCAGATACGCAGTATGTT. Translated: CASSFSVADTQYV.